Listed below are T cell receptor beta chains from one sample, sequenced in a study of OX40 agonist ivuxolimab in advanced cancers. TCRdb's copy holds only in-frame clones and misses some; the assay was immunoSEQ multiplex PCR. In the table there are about 12,000 clones, 60% to 80% of which are singletons. The input for sequencing was CD4+ or CD8+ T cells sorted from blood, taken in a trial of the OX40 agonist ivuxolimab. The source is an adult with an advanced solid tumor such as melanoma, head and neck, liver or kidney cancer. The CDR3 runs from the conserved cysteine through the conserved F or W. The D gene is left open where the match is weak. Expanded clones are given a class, and other clones once, few, many or no size at all.

V	size	J	D	CDR3	DNA
TRBV7-8	-	TRBJ2-7	-	CASSLGAGGLYEQYF	TGTGCCAGCAGCTTAGGGGCAGGCGGGCTCTACGAGCAGTACTTC
TRBV28	-	TRBJ1-1	-	CASSPGDKNTEAFF	TGTGCCAGCAGTCCGGGGGACAAGAACACTGAAGCTTTCTTT
TRBV20-1	once	TRBJ2-7	-	CSASLYEQYF	TGCAGTGCTAGTCTCTACGAGCAGTACTTC
TRBV23-1	-	TRBJ2-1	TRBD2	CASSQASGSPSSYNEQFF	TGCGCCAGCAGTCAAGCTAGCGGGAGTCCGAGCTCCTACAATGAGCAGTTCTTC
TRBV28	once	TRBJ2-7	-	CASSLVGVVKNF	TGTGCCAGCAGTTTGGTCGGGGTAGTAAAGAACTTC
TRBV6-4	-	TRBJ2-3	TRBD2	CASSLSAGGSTDTQYF	TGTGCCAGCAGCCTCTCCGCGGGAGGGAGCACAGATACGCAGTATTTT
TRBV7-8	-	TRBJ2-4	-	CASSSIIGTLRAKNIQYF	TGTGCCAGCAGCTCTATCATCGGGACACTACGAGCCAAAAACATTCAGTACTTC
TRBV4-3	-	TRBJ2-7	-	CASTPLGPGAYEQYF	TGCGCCAGCACCCCTCTTGGCCCCGGGGCCTACGAGCAGTACTTC
TRBV6-6	-	TRBJ1-6	TRBD1	CASSNYRDRGNSPLHF	TGTGCCAGCAGTAACTACCGGGACAGGGGAAATTCACCCCTCCACTTT
TRBV11-3	-	TRBJ1-1	-	CASSFGNTEAFF	TGTGCCAGCAGCTTCGGGAACACTGAAGCTTTCTTT
TRBV7-6	-	TRBJ2-2	-	CASSLAGGITGELFF	TGTGCCAGCAGCTTAGCGGGAGGAATCACCGGGGAGCTGTTTTTT
TRBV5-4	few	TRBJ2-2	TRBD2	CASSIRLAGDGELFF	TGTGCCAGCAGCATCAGACTAGCGGGAGACGGGGAGCTGTTTTTT
TRBV29-1	-	TRBJ2-7	TRBD1	CSVGQGDGYEQYF	TGCAGCGTGGGACAGGGGGATGGCTACGAGCAGTACTTC
TRBV5-4	-	TRBJ1-4	TRBD1	CASSQVAGTGAEKLFF	TGTGCCAGCAGCCAAGTTGCCGGGACAGGGGCCGAAAAACTGTTTTTT
TRBV29-1	-	TRBJ1-1	-	CSVTPTGWGIPEAFF	TGCAGCGTTACCCCGACAGGATGGGGGATCCCTGAAGCTTTCTTT
TRBV5-8	-	TRBJ2-5	-	CASSSAPPLTGETQYF	TGTGCCAGCAGCTCAGCCCCCCCCCTTACTGGGGAGACCCAGTACTTC
TRBV29-1	-	TRBJ2-5	-	CSVEGTGGRETQYF	TGCAGCGTTGAGGGGACTGGGGGGCGGGAGACCCAGTACTTC
TRBV7-9	-	TRBJ2-1	TRBD2	CASSPPEGTSGERNEQFF	TGTGCCAGCAGCCCCCCGGAGGGGACTAGCGGGGAACGGAATGAGCAGTTCTTC
TRBV4-3	-	TRBJ1-1	-	CASSQDSRGRAFF	TGCGCCAGCAGCCAAGATTCTCGGGGTAGAGCTTTCTTT
TRBV28	-	TRBJ2-1	-	CASQPVRDTRLYGFF	TGTGCCAGCCAACCGGTCCGGGACACTCGTTTGTATGGGTTCTTC
TRBV9	-	TRBJ2-7	TRBD2	CASPPEAGGYEQYF	TGTGCCAGCCCCCCCGAGGCGGGAGGATACGAGCAGTACTTC
TRBV6-5	-	TRBJ2-7	TRBD1	CASNPGQAGEQYF	TGTGCCAGCAACCCTGGACAGGCGGGCGAGCAGTACTTC
TRBV5-5	-	TRBJ2-7	-	CASSLGDISYEQYF	TGTGCCAGCAGCTTGGGGGACATATCCTACGAGCAGTACTTC
TRBV27	-	TRBJ2-7	TRBD2	CASSSLAGVAEQYF	TGTGCCAGCAGTTCACTAGCGGGAGTGGCCGAGCAGTACTTC
TRBV25-1	few	TRBJ2-3	-	CASSDNGVGTDTQYF	TGTGCCAGCAGTGATAACGGGGTAGGCACAGATACGCAGTATTTT
TRBV6-1	-	TRBJ2-5	-	CASSEGVNFIETQYF	TGTGCCAGCAGTGAAGGGGTAAATTTTATAGAGACCCAGTACTTC
TRBV30	-	TRBJ2-1	-	CAWTYSNEQFF	TGTGCCTGGACCTATAGCAATGAGCAGTTCTTC
TRBV27	few	TRBJ2-3	-	CASSLSPPPRYSADTQYF	TGTGCCAGCAGTTTATCGCCACCACCGAGATATTCGGCAGATACGCAGTATTTT
TRBV19	few	TRBJ2-7	-	CASRVVEKGNYEQYF	TGTGCCAGTAGAGTAGTGGAGAAAGGTAACTACGAGCAGTACTTC
TRBV9	medium-sized	TRBJ1-3	-	CASSVGGAISGNTIYF	TGTGCCAGCAGCGTAGGGGGGGCAATCTCTGGAAACACCATATATTTT
TRBV6-5	-	TRBJ2-3	-	CASSSTDLYTDTQYF	TGTGCCAGCAGTTCGACGGACCTATACACAGATACGCAGTATTTT
TRBV7-9	-	TRBJ2-1	-	CASSLGGVPYNEQFF	TGTGCCAGCAGCTTAGGGGGGGTCCCCTACAATGAGCAGTTCTTC
TRBV6-1	medium-sized	TRBJ1-1	-	CASSETGGNTEAFF	TGTGCCAGCAGTGAAACAGGAGGGAACACTGAAGCTTTCTTT
TRBV11-2	-	TRBJ1-4	-	CASSPSTGEKLFF	TGTGCCAGCAGCCCATCAACAGGTGAAAAACTGTTTTTT
TRBV11-3	once	TRBJ2-1	-	CASSYVSNNEQFF	TGTGCCAGCAGCTACGTATCCAACAATGAGCAGTTCTTC
TRBV7-9	-	TRBJ1-2	TRBD1	CASSLGQGGRNGYTF	TGTGCCAGCAGCTTAGGACAGGGAGGTCGGAATGGCTACACCTTC
TRBV15	-	TRBJ2-2	TRBD2	CATSRVDGEGGELFF	TGTGCCACCAGCAGAGTTGATGGGGAGGGCGGGGAGCTGTTTTTT
TRBV15	-	TRBJ2-1	TRBD1	CATSARDRTYNEQFF	TGTGCCACCAGCGCCCGGGACAGGACGTACAATGAGCAGTTCTTC
TRBV28	-	TRBJ1-1	-	CATGSPEAFF	TGTGCCACCGGCTCACCAGAAGCTTTCTTT
TRBV27	-	TRBJ2-1	-	CASSFGTNEQFF	TGTGCCAGCAGTTTTGGGACAAATGAGCAGTTCTTC
TRBV11-1	-	TRBJ2-1	-	CASSEFTGINEQFF	TGTGCCAGCAGCGAATTTACAGGAATCAATGAGCAGTTCTTC
TRBV11-2	few	TRBJ2-6	-	CASSLVGANVLTF	TGTGCCAGCAGCTTAGTTGGGGCCAACGTCCTGACTTTC
TRBV6-6	once	TRBJ1-5	TRBD1	CASSPGQGEQPQHF	TGTGCCAGCAGTCCGGGACAGGGTGAGCAGCCCCAGCATTTT